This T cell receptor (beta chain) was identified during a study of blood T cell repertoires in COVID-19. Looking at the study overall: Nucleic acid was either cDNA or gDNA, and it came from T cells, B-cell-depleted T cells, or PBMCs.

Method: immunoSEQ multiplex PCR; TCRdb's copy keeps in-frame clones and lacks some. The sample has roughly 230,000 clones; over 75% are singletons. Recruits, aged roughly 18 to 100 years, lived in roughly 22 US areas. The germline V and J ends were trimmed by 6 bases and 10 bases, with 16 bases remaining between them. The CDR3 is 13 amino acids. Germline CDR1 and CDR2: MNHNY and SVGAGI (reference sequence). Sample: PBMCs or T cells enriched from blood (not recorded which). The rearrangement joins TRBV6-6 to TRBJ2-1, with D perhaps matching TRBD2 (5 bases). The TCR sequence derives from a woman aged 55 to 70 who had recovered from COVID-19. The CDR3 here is CASSPGLNLEQFF. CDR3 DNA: TGTGCCAGCAGCCCCGGACTCAACCTAGAGCAGTTCTTC.